Following are 17 T cell receptor beta chains from one sample sequenced in a study of long-term antiretroviral therapy in people with HIV. Sequencing used immunoSEQ v3.0 at survey level. The assay was immunoSEQ multiplex PCR, and TCRdb's table has in-frame clones only and misses some. Counted here are about 16,000 clones, 88% occurring once; the ten biggest clones make up approximately 15%. The source was unsorted PBMCs, collected more than 2.2 years before starting antiretroviral therapy. These receptors were taken from a woman aged 25 to 39 with HIV.

The chain carries TRBV9 and TRBJ2-3; perhaps TRBD1 as D (6 bases). Germline V gene sequence: CDR1 SGDLS, CDR2 YYNGEE. V was shortened by 5 bases and J by 2 bases, with 12 bases between the two germline ends. This CDR3 region has 14 residues. The CDR3 DNA reads TGTGCCAGCAGTGAGACAGGAAACACAGATACGCAGTATTTT. This gives the protein CASSETGNTDTQYF.

The chain has TRBV30 and TRBJ2-1; 7 nucleotides align to TRBD1. The CDR3 is 14 residues long. The V and J ends lost 4 bases and 1 base, in that order; junction bases with no gene match: 4. Germline V CDR1 and CDR2: GTSNPN, SVGIG (reference sequence). Here the CDR3 reads CAWKRGQSYNEQFF. The CDR3, as DNA: TGTGCCTGGAAGAGGGGGCAGTCCTACAATGAGCAGTTCTTC.

The table lists this clone with a few counts. The V call is TRBV7-9, the J call TRBJ1-1, with a possible D match to TRBD1 (5 bases). This CDR3 is 16 amino acids long. Trimming stripped 4 bases from V and 0 bases from J, with 15 bases between. Germline-derived CDR1 and CDR2 are SEHNR and FQNEAQ (reference sequence). CDR3 in amino acids: CASSSRDSRMNTEAFF. In DNA form, the CDR3 reads TGTGCCAGCAGCTCCCGGGACTCTCGAATGAACACTGAAGCTTTCTTT.

CDR3 sequence (DNA): TGTGCCAGCTCACAGGAGAACACTGAAGCTTTCTTT. Its protein product is CASSQENTEAFF. V gene TRBV18 combines with J gene TRBJ1-1; D gene uncertain. The CDR3 runs to 12 residues. The germline CDR1 and CDR2 sequences are KGHSH and LQKENI. The ends were cut back, 4 bases at V and 1 base at J, with 4 bases in the middle.

This clone has a single count. The chain couples TRBV5-3 to TRBJ1-2; tentative D call: TRBD1 (5 bases). TRBV5-3 is labeled an ORF, and its function is uncertain. The CDR3 is 15 amino acids. Trimming took 4 bases from V and 6 from J, leaving 19 bases between them. Written as DNA, the CDR3 is TGTGCCAGAAGCCTAATGGGACCGATGGTCCATGGCTACACCTTC. Encoded protein: CARSLMGPMVHGYTF.

The rearrangement uses TRBV5-1 and TRBJ2-2; TRBD1 might be the D (5 bases). Germline values: CDR1 SGHRS, CDR2 YFSETQ. The CDR3 totals 13 residues. The V gene lost 0 bases and the J gene lost 5 bases, with 5 bases spanning the gap. The CDR3 DNA sequence: TGCGCCAGCAGCTTGGCAGGGACCGGGGAGCTGTTTTTT. This translates into CASSLAGTGELFF.

J is TRBJ1-1 and V is TRBV29-1; possibly TRBD1 for D (6 bases). Deletions cut 4 bases from V and 6 bases from J, with 15 bases between. CDR3 length equals 13 residues. Germline assignment: CDR1 SQVTM and CDR2 ANQGSEA. In nucleotides, the CDR3 is TGCAGCGTTGCGGGGGCGCCAGTTCCTGAAGCTTTCTTT. Its translation: CSVAGAPVPEAFF.

The chain recombines TRBV7-9 with TRBJ1-6; D unresolved. CDR3 length: 16 residues. V shed 1 base and J shed 6 bases, with 13 bases lying between them. Germline assignment: CDR1 SEHNR and CDR2 FQNEAQ (reference sequence). CDR3 protein: CASSLELGSSNSPLHF. CDR3 in DNA: TGTGCCAGCAGCTTAGAGCTGGGGTCTTCTAATTCACCCCTCCACTTT.

V and J are TRBV19 and TRBJ1-2; the D gene is possibly TRBD1 (6 bases). The CDR3 covers 16 residues. From germline, CDR1 is LNHDA and CDR2 SQIVND (reference sequence). V lost 0 bases and J lost 1, with 12 bases in between. CDR3 residues: CASSIDLWTDNYGYTF. CDR3 DNA: TGTGCCAGTAGTATAGATCTTTGGACAGATAACTATGGCTACACCTTC.

This sequence joins TRBV27 and TRBJ1-6; no reliable D call. With 4 bases removed from V and 10 bases from J, the gap between germline ends came to 5 bases. Germline V gene sequence: CDR1 MNHEY, CDR2 SMNVEV (reference sequence). The CDR3 is 11 residues long. In DNA form, the CDR3 reads TGTGCCAGCAGTTATATGTCACCCCTCCACTTT. The encoded protein is CASSYMSPLHF.

V is TRBV10-3 and J is TRBJ2-3; 8 bases are shared with TRBD2. The trim removed 3 bases at V and 3 bases at J, leaving 5 bases unmatched. The CDR3 has 15 amino acids. Germline V gives CDR1 ENHRY, CDR2 SYGVKD. The CDR3 DNA reads as TGTGCCATCAGTGAAGGGCTAGCGGGTACAGATACGCAGTATTTT. Translated: CAISEGLAGTDTQYF.

The genes are TRBV5-8 and TRBJ2-1, with TRBD2 matching over 9 bases. Germline lookup yields CDR1 SGHTS and CDR2 YDEGEE. The CDR3 consists of 16 residues. Trimming at V came to 0 bases and at J to 0 bases, leaving 1 base not matched to a gene. CDR3 DNA sequence: TGTGCCAGCAGCTTGGGTAGCGGGGGCTCCTACAATGAGCAGTTCTTC. Protein product: CASSLGSGGSYNEQFF.

V usage is TRBV4-1 and J usage is TRBJ1-2; 10 bases map to TRBD1. Germline assignment: CDR1 MGHRA and CDR2 YSYEKL. V was pared by 4 bases and J by 1 base, with 6 bases of the junction left unmatched. The CDR3 totals 16 residues. The CDR3 spells CASSPGQGTFNYGYTF. CDR3 nucleotides: TGCGCCAGCAGCCCGGGACAGGGGACGTTTAACTATGGCTACACCTTC.

V usage is TRBV11-2 and J usage is TRBJ2-7; possibly TRBD1 for D (6 bases). Germline loops: CDR1 SGHAT, CDR2 FQNNGV. Trimming shortened V by 5 bases and J by 0 bases, and 14 bases separated the two germline ends. The CDR3 totals 15 residues. The CDR3 loop reads CASSRGTSSSYEQYF. The DNA of the CDR3 is TGTGCCAGCAGCCGAGGGACAAGTAGCTCCTACGAGCAGTACTTC. Looking up the rest from reference TRBV11-2 and TRBJ2-7 gives the full variable domain: EAGVAQSPRYKIIEKRQSVAFWCNPISGHATLYWYQQILGQGPKLLIQFQNNGVVDDSQLPKDRFSAERLKGVDSTLKIQPAKLEDSAVYLCASSRGTSSSYEQYFGPGTRLTVT.

This chain joins TRBV14 and TRBJ2-7, with no clear D. Germline CDR1 SGHDN, CDR2 FVKESK. V was trimmed by 0 bases and J by 7 bases, leaving 16 bases between them. The CDR3 is 15 amino acids. The CDR3, as DNA: TGTGCCAGCAGCCAAGATTGGGGAATAGGTAAAGAGCAGTACTTC. It encodes CASSQDWGIGKEQYF.

The V call is TRBV9, the J call TRBJ2-7, with TRBD1 matching over 11 bases. Germline V gives CDR1 SGDLS, CDR2 YYNGEE. The CDR3 contains 19 residues. V gave up 2 bases and J gave up 2 bases; unmatched junction bases: 15. CDR3 loop: CASSVNPGQGVSKAYEQYF. The DNA of the CDR3 is TGTGCCAGCAGCGTTAACCCGGGACAGGGGGTTTCAAAAGCCTACGAGCAGTACTTC.

This chain uses TRBV5-1 with TRBJ1-1, with TRBD1 identical over 7 bases. CDR1 and CDR2 from the germline V gene are SGHRS and YFSETQ. CDR3 length: 14 residues. V trimming: 3 bases; J trimming: 0 bases; junction bases outside the gene matches: 2. The CDR3 coding sequence is TGCGCCAGCAGCTACGACAGGGTGAACACTGAAGCTTTCTTT. Translation gives CASSYDRVNTEAFF.